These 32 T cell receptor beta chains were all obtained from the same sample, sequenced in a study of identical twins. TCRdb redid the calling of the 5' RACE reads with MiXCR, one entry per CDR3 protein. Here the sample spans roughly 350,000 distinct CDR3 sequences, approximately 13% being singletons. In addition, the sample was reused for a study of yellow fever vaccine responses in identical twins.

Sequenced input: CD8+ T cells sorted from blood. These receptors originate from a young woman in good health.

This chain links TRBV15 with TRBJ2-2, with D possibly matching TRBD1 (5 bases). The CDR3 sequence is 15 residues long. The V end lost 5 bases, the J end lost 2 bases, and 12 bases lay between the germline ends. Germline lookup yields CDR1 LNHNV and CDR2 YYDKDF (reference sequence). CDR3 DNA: TGTGCCACCAGCCCACGACAGTCCAACACCGGGGAGCTGTTTTTT. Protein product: CATSPRQSNTGELFF.

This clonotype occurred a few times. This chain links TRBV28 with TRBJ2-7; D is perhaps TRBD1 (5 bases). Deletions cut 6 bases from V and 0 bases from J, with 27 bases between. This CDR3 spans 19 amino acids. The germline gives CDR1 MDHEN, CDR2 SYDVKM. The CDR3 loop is CASRVGVKDQLRGSYEQYF. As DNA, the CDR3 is TGTGCCAGCAGAGTCGGTGTAAAGGATCAGCTTAGGGGCTCCTACGAGCAGTACTTC.

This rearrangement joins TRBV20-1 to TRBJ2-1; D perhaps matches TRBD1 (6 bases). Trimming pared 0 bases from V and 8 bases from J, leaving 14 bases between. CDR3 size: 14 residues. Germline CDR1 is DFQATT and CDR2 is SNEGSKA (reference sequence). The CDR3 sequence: CSARDRGGIHEQFF. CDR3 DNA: TGCAGTGCTAGAGACAGGGGCGGCATTCATGAGCAGTTCTTC.

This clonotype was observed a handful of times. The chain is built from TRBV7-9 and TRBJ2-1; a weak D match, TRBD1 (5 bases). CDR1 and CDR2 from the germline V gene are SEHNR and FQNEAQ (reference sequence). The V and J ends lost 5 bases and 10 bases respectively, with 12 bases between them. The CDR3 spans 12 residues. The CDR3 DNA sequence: TGTGCCAGCAGCCCATCTAGGACAGAGCAGTTCTTC. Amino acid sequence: CASSPSRTEQFF.

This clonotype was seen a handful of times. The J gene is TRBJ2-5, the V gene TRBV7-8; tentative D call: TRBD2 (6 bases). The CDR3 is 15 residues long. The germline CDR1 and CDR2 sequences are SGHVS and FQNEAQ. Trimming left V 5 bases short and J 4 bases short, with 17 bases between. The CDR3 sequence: CASSVGLTVPETQYF. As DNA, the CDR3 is TGTGCCAGCAGCGTGGGACTTACCGTCCCAGAGACCCAGTACTTC.

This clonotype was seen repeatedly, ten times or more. CDR3 in amino acids: CASSQQSGLREQYF. The CDR3, as DNA: TGCGCCAGCAGCCAGCAATCGGGGCTTAGAGAGCAGTACTTC. V gene TRBV4-1 combines with J gene TRBJ2-7; D is possibly TRBD1 or TRBD2 (5 bases each). Germline values: CDR1 MGHRA, CDR2 YSYEKL. This CDR3 comprises 14 residues. Trimming removed 3 bases from V and 7 bases from J, with 16 bases in between.

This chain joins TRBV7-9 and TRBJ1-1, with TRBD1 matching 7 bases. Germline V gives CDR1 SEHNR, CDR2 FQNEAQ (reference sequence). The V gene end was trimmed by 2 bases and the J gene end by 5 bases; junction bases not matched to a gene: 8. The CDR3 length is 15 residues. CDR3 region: CASSLPDRSRTEAFF. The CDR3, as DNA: TGTGCCAGCAGCTTACCGGACAGGTCGAGAACTGAAGCTTTCTTT.

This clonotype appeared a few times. As DNA, the CDR3 is TGTGCCAGCAGCCGGGGGCAGTTCGAAGCTTTCTTT. Protein sequence: CASSRGQFEAFF. This chain uses TRBV28 with TRBJ1-1; a weak D match, TRBD1 (6 bases). Looked up from germline, CDR1 is MDHEN and CDR2 is SYDVKM. V lost 6 bases and J lost 8, with 13 bases in between. The CDR3 runs to 12 residues.

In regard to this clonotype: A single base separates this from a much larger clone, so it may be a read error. The CDR3 region is CSAFDVFRPPYNEQFF. The DNA of the CDR3 is TGCAGTGCTTTCGACGTATTCCGACCCCCGTACAATGAGCAGTTCTTC. This sequence joins TRBV20-1 and TRBJ2-1; D unclear. The V gene's germline CDR1 is DFQATT and CDR2 SNEGSKA (reference sequence). This CDR3 comprises 16 residues. Trimming shortened V by 5 bases and J by 4 bases, and 21 bases separated the two germline ends.

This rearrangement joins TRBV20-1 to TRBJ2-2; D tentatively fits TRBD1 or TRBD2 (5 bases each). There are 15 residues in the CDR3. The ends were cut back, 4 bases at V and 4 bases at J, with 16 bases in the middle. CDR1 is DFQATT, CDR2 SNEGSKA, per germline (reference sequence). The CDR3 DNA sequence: TGCAGTGCTACCTGGACATGGACTCCCACCGGGGAGCTGTTTTTT. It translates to CSATWTWTPTGELFF.

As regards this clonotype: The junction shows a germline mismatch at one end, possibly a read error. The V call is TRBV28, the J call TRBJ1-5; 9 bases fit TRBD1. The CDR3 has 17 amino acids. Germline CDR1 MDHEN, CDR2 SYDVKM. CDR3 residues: CAISLGTGILRNQPQHF. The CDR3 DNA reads TGTGCCATCAGTTTGGGGACAGGGATTCTTCGCAATCAGCCCCAGCATTTT.

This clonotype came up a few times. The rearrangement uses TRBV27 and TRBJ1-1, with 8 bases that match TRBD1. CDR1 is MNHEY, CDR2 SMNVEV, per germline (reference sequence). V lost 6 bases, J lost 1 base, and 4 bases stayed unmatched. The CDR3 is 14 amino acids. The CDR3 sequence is CASRTQGENTEAFF. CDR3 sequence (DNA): TGTGCCAGCAGGACACAGGGGGAGAACACTGAAGCTTTCTTT.

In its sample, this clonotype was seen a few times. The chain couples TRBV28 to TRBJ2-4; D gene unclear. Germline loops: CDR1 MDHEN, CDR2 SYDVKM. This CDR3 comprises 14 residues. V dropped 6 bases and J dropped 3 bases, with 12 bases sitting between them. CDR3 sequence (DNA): TGTGCCAGCAGGAACAGACGGAGCAAAAACATTCAGTACTTC. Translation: CASRNRRSKNIQYF.

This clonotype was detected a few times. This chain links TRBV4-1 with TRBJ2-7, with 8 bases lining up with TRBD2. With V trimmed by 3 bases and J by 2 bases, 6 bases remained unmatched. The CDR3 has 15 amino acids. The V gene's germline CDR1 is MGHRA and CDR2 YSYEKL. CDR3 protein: CASSQLAGTTYEQYV. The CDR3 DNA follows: TGCGCCAGCAGCCAGTTAGCGGGGACGACCTACGAGCAGTACGTC.

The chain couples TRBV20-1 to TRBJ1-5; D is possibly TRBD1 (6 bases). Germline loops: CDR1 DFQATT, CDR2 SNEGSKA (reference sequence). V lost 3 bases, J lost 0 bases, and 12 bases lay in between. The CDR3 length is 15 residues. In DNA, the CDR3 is TGCAGTGCTAGGACGACAGGTATTAGCAATCAGCCCCAGCATTTT. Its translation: CSARTTGISNQPQHF.

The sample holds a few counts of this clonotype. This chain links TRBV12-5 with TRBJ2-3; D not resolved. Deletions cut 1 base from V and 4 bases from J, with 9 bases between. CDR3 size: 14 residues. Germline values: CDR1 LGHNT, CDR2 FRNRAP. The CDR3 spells CASGLDSPPDTQYF. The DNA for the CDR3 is TGTGCTAGTGGTTTGGACAGTCCCCCAGATACGCAGTATTTT.

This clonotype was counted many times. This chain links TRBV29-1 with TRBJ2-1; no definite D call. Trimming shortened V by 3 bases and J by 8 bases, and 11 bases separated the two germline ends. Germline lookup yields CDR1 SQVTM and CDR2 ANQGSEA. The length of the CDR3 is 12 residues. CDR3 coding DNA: TGCAGCGTTGAGGACCGTCGGGATGAGCAGTTCTTC. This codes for CSVEDRRDEQFF.

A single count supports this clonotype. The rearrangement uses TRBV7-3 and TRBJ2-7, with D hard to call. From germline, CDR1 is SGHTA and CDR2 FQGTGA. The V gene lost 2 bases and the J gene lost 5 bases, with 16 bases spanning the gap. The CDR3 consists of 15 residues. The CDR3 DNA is TGTGCCAGCAGCTTATTCCCACACCGGCCAGACGAGCAGTACTTC. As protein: CASSLFPHRPDEQYF.

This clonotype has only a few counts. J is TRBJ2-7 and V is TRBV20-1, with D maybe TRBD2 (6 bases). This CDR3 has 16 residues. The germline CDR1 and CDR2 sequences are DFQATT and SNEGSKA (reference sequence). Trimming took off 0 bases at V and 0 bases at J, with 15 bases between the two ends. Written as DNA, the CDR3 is TGCAGTGCTAGAGATTCCTCTAGCGCCAACTCCTACGAGCAGTACTTC. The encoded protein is CSARDSSSANSYEQYF.

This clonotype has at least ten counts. CDR3 sequence (DNA): TGTGCCAGCAGTGAAGCGTGGGGGTCCCATGGCTACACCTTC. Its translation: CASSEAWGSHGYTF. This chain uses TRBV2 with TRBJ1-2, with D possibly being TRBD1 (5 bases). Trimming took 0 bases from V and 6 from J, leaving 11 bases between them. CDR3 length: 14 amino acids. Germline V gene sequence: CDR1 SNHLY, CDR2 FYNNEI.

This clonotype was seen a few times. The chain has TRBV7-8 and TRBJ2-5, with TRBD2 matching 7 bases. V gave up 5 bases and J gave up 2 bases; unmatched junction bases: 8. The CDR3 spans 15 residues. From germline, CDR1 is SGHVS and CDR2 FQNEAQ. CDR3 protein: CASSQRLAQQETQYF. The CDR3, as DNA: TGTGCCAGCAGCCAGAGACTAGCACAACAAGAGACCCAGTACTTC. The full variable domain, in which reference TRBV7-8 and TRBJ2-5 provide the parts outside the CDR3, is GAGVSQSPRYKVAKRGQDVALRCDPISGHVSLFWYQQALGQGPEFLTYFQNEAQLDKSGLPSDRFFAERPEGSVSTLKIQRTQQEDSAVYLCASSQRLAQQETQYFGPGTRLLVL.

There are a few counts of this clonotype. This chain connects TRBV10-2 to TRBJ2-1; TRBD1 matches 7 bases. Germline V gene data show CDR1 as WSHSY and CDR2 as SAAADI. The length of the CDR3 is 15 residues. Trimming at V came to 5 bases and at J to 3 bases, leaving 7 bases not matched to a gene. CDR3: CASSKPGQSYNEQFF. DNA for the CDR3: TGCGCCAGCAGTAAGCCGGGACAGAGCTACAATGAGCAGTTCTTC.

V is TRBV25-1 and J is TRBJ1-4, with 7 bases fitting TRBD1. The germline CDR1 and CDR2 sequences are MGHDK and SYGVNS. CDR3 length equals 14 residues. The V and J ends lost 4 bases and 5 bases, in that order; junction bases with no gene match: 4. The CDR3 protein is CASSVQGMNEKLFF. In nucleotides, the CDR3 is TGTGCCAGCAGTGTACAGGGGATGAATGAAAAACTGTTTTTT. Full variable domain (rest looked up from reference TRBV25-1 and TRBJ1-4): EADIYQTPRYLVIGTGKKITLECSQTMGHDKMYWYQQDPGMELHLIHYSYGVNSTEKGDLSSESTVSRIRTEHFPLTLESARPSHTSQYLCASSVQGMNEKLFFGSGTQLSVL.

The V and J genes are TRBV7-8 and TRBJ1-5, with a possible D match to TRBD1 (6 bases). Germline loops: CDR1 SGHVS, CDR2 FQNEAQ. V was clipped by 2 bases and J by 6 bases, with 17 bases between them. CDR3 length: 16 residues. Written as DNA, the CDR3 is TGTGCCAGCAGCTTAATGAAGGGGGTTTTGGGTCAGCCCCAGCATTTT. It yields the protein CASSLMKGVLGQPQHF.

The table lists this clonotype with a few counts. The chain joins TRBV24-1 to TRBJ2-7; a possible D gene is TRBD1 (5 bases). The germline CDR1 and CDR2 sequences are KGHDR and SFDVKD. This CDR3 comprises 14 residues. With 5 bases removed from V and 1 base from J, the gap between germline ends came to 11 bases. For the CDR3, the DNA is TGTGCCACCAGTGTGGGGCCCGTATCCTACGAGCAGTACGTC. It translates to CATSVGPVSYEQYV.

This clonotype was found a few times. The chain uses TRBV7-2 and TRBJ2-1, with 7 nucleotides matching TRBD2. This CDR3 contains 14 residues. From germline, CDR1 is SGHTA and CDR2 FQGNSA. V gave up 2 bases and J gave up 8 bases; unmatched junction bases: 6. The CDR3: CASSLLHRGDEQFF. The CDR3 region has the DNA TGTGCCAGCAGCTTACTCCACCGGGGGGATGAGCAGTTCTTC.

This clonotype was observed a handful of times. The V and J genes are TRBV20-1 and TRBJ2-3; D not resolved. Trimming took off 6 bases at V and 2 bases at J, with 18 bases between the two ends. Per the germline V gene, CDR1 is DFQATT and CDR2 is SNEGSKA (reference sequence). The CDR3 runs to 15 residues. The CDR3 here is CSAPVYSEPTDTQYF. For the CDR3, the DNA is TGCAGTGCCCCAGTATACTCCGAACCCACAGATACGCAGTATTTT.

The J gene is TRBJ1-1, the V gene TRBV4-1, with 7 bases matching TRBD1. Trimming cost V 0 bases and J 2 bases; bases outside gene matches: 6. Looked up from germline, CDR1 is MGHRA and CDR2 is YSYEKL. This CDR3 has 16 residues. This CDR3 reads CASSQDAGTANTEAFF. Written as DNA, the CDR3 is TGCGCCAGCAGCCAAGACGCCGGGACAGCTAACACTGAAGCTTTCTTT.

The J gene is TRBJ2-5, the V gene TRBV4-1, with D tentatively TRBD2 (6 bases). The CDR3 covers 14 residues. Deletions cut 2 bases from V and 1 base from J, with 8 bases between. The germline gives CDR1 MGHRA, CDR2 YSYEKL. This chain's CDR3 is CASSQPGAQETQYF. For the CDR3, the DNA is TGCGCCAGCAGCCAACCGGGAGCCCAAGAGACCCAGTACTTC.

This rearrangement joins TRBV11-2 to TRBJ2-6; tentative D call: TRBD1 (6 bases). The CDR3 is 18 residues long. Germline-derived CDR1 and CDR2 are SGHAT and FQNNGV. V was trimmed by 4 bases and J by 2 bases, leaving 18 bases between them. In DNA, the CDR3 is TGTGCCAGCAGCTCCTACAGGGAGCGGTTTCCTGGGGCCAACGTCCTGACTTTC. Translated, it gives CASSSYRERFPGANVLTF.

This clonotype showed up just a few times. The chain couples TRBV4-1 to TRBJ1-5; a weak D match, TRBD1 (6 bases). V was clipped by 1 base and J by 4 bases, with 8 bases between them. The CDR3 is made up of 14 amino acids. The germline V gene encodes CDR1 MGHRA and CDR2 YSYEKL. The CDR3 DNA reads TGCGCCAGCAGCCAAGGGACAGCAAATCAGCCCCAGCATTTT. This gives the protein CASSQGTANQPQHF.

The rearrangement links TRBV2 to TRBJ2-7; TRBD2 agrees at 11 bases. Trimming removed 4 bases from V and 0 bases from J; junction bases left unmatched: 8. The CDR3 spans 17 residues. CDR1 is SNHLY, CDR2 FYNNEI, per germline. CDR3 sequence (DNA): TGTGCCAGCAGTGGGTCGGGAGGGACTAGCGGCTCCTACGAGCAGTACTTC. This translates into CASSGSGGTSGSYEQYF. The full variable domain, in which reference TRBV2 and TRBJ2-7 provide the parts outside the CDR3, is EPEVTQTPSHQVTQMGQEVILRCVPISNHLYFYWYRQILGQKVEFLVSFYNNEISEKSEIFDDQFSVERPDGSNFTLKIRSTKLEDSAMYFCASSGSGGTSGSYEQYFGPGTRLTVT.